This entry is about one TCR beta chain. Its specificity is not known. Stimulation used 10 ug/mL lysate from CMV-infected fibroblasts. Sorted nonresponding memory CD4+ T cells were CD40L-negative, CD69-negative, CD45RO-high. Sequencing used immunoSEQ version 4 in survey mode. Generated by immunoSEQ multiplex PCR, the TCRdb table keeps only in-frame clones and is missing some. The table records about 48,000 clones, around 75% of them present only once. The CDR3 is made up of 15 amino acids. In germline, CDR1 is SGHVS, CDR2 FQNEAQ. The V segment lost 7 bases and the J segment 3 bases; nucleotides outside the gene matches: 8. The source of the sample is a study of persistence of HIV-infected CD4 T cells. Study-wide results and limits: CMV- and Gag-responding cells had lower TCRbeta richness than CD3/CD28-responding cells. Antigen-responding cells were enriched for degenerate expanded CDR3beta sequences.

This chain links TRBV7-8 with TRBJ1-5; TRBD1 matches 8 bases. The source was CD4+ T cells sorted from PBMCs after approximately 19-hour stimulation, collected from a patient who received antiretroviral therapy. This sequence originates from an adult man with HIV who was CMV-seropositive. CDR3 residues: CASTRTGKNNQPQHF. CDR3 in DNA: TGTGCCAGCACCCGGACAGGGAAGAACAATCAGCCCCAGCATTTT.